The rows below give T cell receptor beta chains drawn from one sample of a study of blood T cell repertoires in COVID-19. Method: immunoSEQ multiplex PCR; TCRdb's copy keeps in-frame clones and lacks some. The data hold 200,000 or so clones, with 82% observed a single time. Sequencing was done on a sample of peripheral blood. These receptor sequences come from a human donor with acute or convalescent COVID-19. The donor label of this sample is uncertain. The CDR3 runs from the conserved cysteine through the conserved F or W. A D gene is named only where the DNA matches it firmly. Clone size is not always given. Where it is, it says once, few, many or a class for expanded clones.

>.|TRBJ1-1|.|TRBV3-1/TRBV3-2
TGTGCCAGCAGCCAAACAGGGTCCGCTGAAGCTTTCTTT
CASSQTGSAEAFF
>TRBD1|TRBJ1-2|.|TRBV9
TGTGCCAGCAGCGTAGCGGGACAGCCCTATGGCTACACCTTC
CASSVAGQPYGYTF
>.|TRBJ2-3|.|TRBV7-6
TGTGCCAGCAGCTTAGGGGGCCAGCTTGATACGCAGTATTTT
CASSLGGQLDTQYF
>TRBD1|TRBJ2-7|.|TRBV6-6
TGTGCCAGCAAAATGACAGGGGAAGGCGAGCAGTACTTC
CASKMTGEGEQYF
>TRBD2|TRBJ2-5|.|TRBV7-3
TGTGCCAGCAGCTTAAGTCCTAGCGGGAGAGTTCAGACCCAGTACTTC
CASSLSPSGRVQTQYF
>.|TRBJ2-3|.|TRBV6-5
TGTGCCAGCAGCCCAACTAGTCAGGGGTCAGATACGCAGTATTTT
CASSPTSQGSDTQYF
>.|TRBJ2-2|.|TRBV6-5
TGTGCCAGCAGGGCCTTAGGGGAGCTGTTTTTT
CASRALGELFF
>.|TRBJ1-1|.|TRBV6-2/TRBV6-3
TGTGCCAGCAGTTACGGGGGAGGTAGGACTGAAGCTTTCTTT
CASSYGGGRTEAFF
>.|TRBJ1-1|.|TRBV7-2
TGTGCCAGCAGCCTCAGACAGAACACTGAAGCTTTCTTT
CASSLRQNTEAFF
>.|TRBJ2-3|.|TRBV9
TGTGCCAGCAGCCCCCAATCCGGTTATACGCAGTATTTT
CASSPQSGYTQYF
>TRBD2|TRBJ2-7|.|TRBV30
TGTGCCTGGAGTGTAGGGGCTAGCGGATACTACGAGCAGTACTTC
CAWSVGASGYYEQYF
>.|TRBJ2-3|.|TRBV27
TGTGCCAGCAGTGGAGCGGAGGTCACAGATACGCAGTATTTT
CASSGAEVTDTQYF
>.|TRBJ1-5|.|TRBV7-8
TGTGCCAGCAGTCAAGGACAGTATCAGCCCCAGCATTTT
CASSQGQYQPQHF
>TRBD1|TRBJ1-6|.|TRBV9
TGTGCCAGCAGCGCGACAGGGGATAATTCACCCCTCCACTTT
CASSATGDNSPLHF
>.|TRBJ1-3|.|TRBV7-8
TGTGCCAGCAGCTTAGACCGAAGACGGGGTGGAAACACCATATATTTT
CASSLDRRRGGNTIYF
>.|TRBJ2-1|.|TRBV7-9
TGTGCCAGCAGCTTAGCGCAGGGGTCCTACAATGAGCAGTTCTTC
CASSLAQGSYNEQFF
>.|TRBJ1-6|.|TRBV9
TGTGCCAGCAGCGTAGCTACGGGGGACGGAGGCGCTGATTCGGCCCTCCACTTT
CASSVATGDGGADSALHF
>TRBD1|TRBJ1-1|.|TRBV18
TGTGCCAGCTCACCAACAGGGCCCCAGGGGGGAGCTTTCTTT
CASSPTGPQGGAFF
>TRBD1|TRBJ2-7|.|TRBV30
TGTGCCTGGAGTGGACAGGGCTACGAGCAGTACTTC
CAWSGQGYEQYF
>TRBD2|TRBJ2-7|.|TRBV6-5
TGTGCCACCTCCAGACTAGCGGGAGGGTACGAGCAGTACTTC
CATSRLAGGYEQYF
>.|TRBJ1-6|.|TRBV6-2/TRBV6-3
TGTGCCAGCAGCGGTGACAGGAAAAATTCACCCCTCCACTTT
CASSGDRKNSPLHF
>TRBD1|TRBJ2-1|.|TRBV9
TGTGCCAGCAGCGTACCGGGACAGGGAGAGGGTGAGCAGTTCTTC
CASSVPGQGEGEQFF
>TRBD2|TRBJ2-5|.|TRBV7-2
TGTGCCAGCAGCTTTGGGACTAGCGCAACCCAAGAGACCCAGTACTTC
CASSFGTSATQETQYF
>.|TRBJ1-5|.|TRBV24-1
TGTGCCACCAGCGATGCAGGGTCCAGTCAGCCCCAGCATTTT
CATSDAGSSQPQHF
>TRBD2|TRBJ2-3|.|TRBV29-1
TGCAGCGTTGAATTAGGCGGGAGGGCAGATACGCAGTATTTT
CSVELGGRADTQYF
>TRBD1|TRBJ2-1|once|TRBV24-1
TGTGCCACCAGTGATTTGGCAGGGGGAAGTGAGCAGTTCTTC
CATSDLAGGSEQFF
>.|TRBJ2-7|few|TRBV7-8
TGTGCCAGCAGCTTGAACATGGCCTACGAGCAGTACTTC
CASSLNMAYEQYF
>.|TRBJ2-3|.|TRBV20-1
TGCAGTGCTAGTCGCGGGGCGGAGGATACGCAGTATTTT
CSASRGAEDTQYF
>.|TRBJ2-1|.|TRBV5-1
TGCGCCAGCAGCTTGGACGGACATTCCGCGGGAGAGCAGTTCTTC
CASSLDGHSAGEQFF
>TRBD2|TRBJ2-2|.|TRBV27
TGTGCCAGCAGTCGGGAGGGACTAGCGGGACCCGGGGAGCTGTTTTTT
CASSREGLAGPGELFF
>.|TRBJ2-1|.|TRBV7-9
TGTGCCAGCAGCCTATCACAGACAGGCAATGAGCAGTTCTTC
CASSLSQTGNEQFF
>TRBD1|TRBJ1-1|.|TRBV19
TGTGCCAGTAGTATTCAGACAGGGGGCTATGAAGCTTTCTTT
CASSIQTGGYEAFF
>.|TRBJ2-7|.|TRBV18
TGTGCCAGCTCACCATCCGAGACAACCTACGAGCAGTACTTC
CASSPSETTYEQYF
>.|TRBJ2-1|.|TRBV11-1
TGTGCCAGCAGTTCTATCCGTTCCTCCTACAATGAGCAGTTCTTC
CASSSIRSSYNEQFF
>.|TRBJ1-5|many|TRBV7-2
TGTGCCAGCAGCTTATCAGGGCCCAATCAGCCCCAGCATTTT
CASSLSGPNQPQHF